A selection of T cell receptor beta chains follows, all from one sample in a study of OX40 agonist ivuxolimab in advanced cancers. Clones were sequenced by immunoSEQ multiplex PCR, and TCRdb holds only the in-frame ones, with some missing. The sample has fewer than 70,000 clones, roughly 80% seen once; the top ten hold 2% to 2.5%. The sample was CD4+ or CD8+ T cells sorted from blood, taken in a trial of the OX40 agonist ivuxolimab. Source of these receptors: an adult with an advanced solid tumor such as melanoma, head and neck, liver or kidney cancer. Both conserved end residues are part of each CDR3. A D gene is named only where the DNA matches it firmly. Expanded clones get a size class; other rows say once, few or many, or leave the size out.

clone_size: once
v_call: TRBV7-8
j_call: TRBJ2-2
d_call: TRBD1
cdr3_aa: CASSLGSGGTGELFF
cdr3_nt: TGTGCCAGCAGCTTAGGCTCAGGGGGCACCGGGGAGCTGTTTTTT

clone_size: NA
v_call: TRBV27
j_call: TRBJ2-4
d_call: NA
cdr3_aa: CASSLRGPGDGAKNIQYF
cdr3_nt: TGTGCCAGCAGTTTACGCGGCCCAGGGGACGGAGCCAAAAACATTCAGTACTTC

clone_size: NA
v_call: TRBV30
j_call: TRBJ2-1
d_call: NA
cdr3_aa: CAWGNNEQFF
cdr3_nt: TGTGCCTGGGGGAACAATGAGCAGTTCTTC

clone_size: NA
v_call: TRBV19
j_call: TRBJ1-2
d_call: NA
cdr3_aa: CASSIGTEAIGYTF
cdr3_nt: TGTGCCAGTAGTATTGGGACGGAGGCTATTGGCTACACCTTC

clone_size: NA
v_call: TRBV9
j_call: TRBJ2-3
d_call: NA
cdr3_aa: CASSVEETGRGDTQYF
cdr3_nt: TGTGCCAGCAGCGTAGAGGAAACAGGGAGAGGAGATACGCAGTATTTT

clone_size: NA
v_call: TRBV18
j_call: TRBJ1-4
d_call: NA
cdr3_aa: CANSPGPNEKLFF
cdr3_nt: TGTGCCAACTCACCGGGGCCGAACGAAAAACTGTTTTTT

clone_size: NA
v_call: TRBV7-3
j_call: TRBJ1-5
d_call: TRBD1
cdr3_aa: CASSQGQGQPQHF
cdr3_nt: TGTGCCAGCAGCCAGGGACAGGGACAGCCCCAGCATTTT

clone_size: NA
v_call: TRBV11-2
j_call: TRBJ2-1
d_call: NA
cdr3_aa: CASSRVDGSYNEQFF
cdr3_nt: TGTGCCAGCAGCCGGGTGGATGGCAGTTACAATGAGCAGTTCTTC

clone_size: NA
v_call: TRBV10-1
j_call: TRBJ2-5
d_call: TRBD2
cdr3_aa: CASKPGGETQYF
cdr3_nt: TGCGCCAGCAAGCCGGGAGGAGAGACCCAGTACTTC

clone_size: NA
v_call: TRBV19
j_call: TRBJ1-6
d_call: NA
cdr3_aa: CASSIAGGAGSYNSPLHF
cdr3_nt: TGTGCCAGTAGTATTGCCGGCGGGGCTGGGTCCTATAATTCACCCCTCCACTTT

clone_size: NA
v_call: TRBV5-6
j_call: TRBJ2-3
d_call: TRBD2
cdr3_aa: CASSPGLGLAGPTDTQYF
cdr3_nt: TGTGCCAGCAGCCCCGGATTGGGGCTAGCGGGACCGACAGATACGCAGTATTTT

clone_size: NA
v_call: TRBV6-4
j_call: TRBJ2-1
d_call: NA
cdr3_aa: CASRYRTVVRDRSYNEQFF
cdr3_nt: TGTGCCAGCAGGTACAGGACAGTAGTACGGGATAGGTCCTACAATGAGCAGTTCTTC

clone_size: once
v_call: TRBV6-1
j_call: TRBJ2-1
d_call: NA
cdr3_aa: CASSITGNSYNEQFF
cdr3_nt: TGTGCCAGCAGTATAACGGGGAACTCCTACAATGAGCAGTTCTTC